This T cell receptor beta chain was retrieved from a study of molecular identifiers for immune sequencing clone quantification. This clonotype was detected many times. Using its own MiXCR run on the PCR reads, TCRdb lists one record per CDR3 protein. Of about 65,000 distinct CDR3 sequences in the sample, around 17% are singletons; the top ten hold approximately 1.6%. The CDR3 covers 16 residues. V shed 1 base and J shed 0 bases, with 10 bases lying between them. Germline CDR1 SEHNR, CDR2 FQNEAQ (reference sequence). The specimen sequenced was naive CD8+ T cells from blood, with Jurkat cell RNA spiked in. Subset in this sample: FACS-sorted CD8+CD4-CCR7+CD45RA+ naive T cells. The TCR was taken from a human donor in good health. Some libraries in this study had Jurkat cell RNA spiked in. The V and J genes are TRBV7-9 and TRBJ1-3, with D perhaps TRBD1 (5 bases). CDR3 sequence (DNA): TGTGCCAGCAGCTTAGGGGGGACTCTCTCTGGAAACACCATATATTTT. Amino acids: CASSLGGTLSGNTIYF.